This is a list of T cell receptor beta chains from one sample in a study of response to subunit inactivated influenza vaccine. TCRdb recomputed calls from the RT-PCR reads with MiXCR, one row per CDR3 protein. The table records roughly 650,000 distinct CDR3 sequences, roughly 14% of them present only once. Material: PBMCs from blood, obtained roughly 12 days after vaccination. All receptors come from a man aged 50 to 60 who received an inactivated influenza vaccine. CDR3s include the opening cysteine and the closing phenylalanine or tryptophan. The D gene is left open where the match is weak. Rows may omit the clone size; those that give it use once, few, many or a size class.

>TRBV10-3|TRBJ1-6|.|.
CAISDLRQHLHF
TGTGCCATCAGTGATCTCCGACAGCACCTCCACTTT
>TRBV4-3|TRBJ2-5|TRBD2|.
CASSAILAGGGETQYF
TGCGCCAGCAGCGCTATCCTAGCGGGGGGAGGAGAGACCCAGTACTTC
>TRBV12-3/TRBV12-4|TRBJ1-2|TRBD1|few
CASSSNRGSGYTF
TGTGCCAGCAGTTCAAACAGGGGGTCTGGCTACACCTTC
>TRBV12-3/TRBV12-4|TRBJ1-3|.|.
CASRQAGGNTIYF
TGTGCCAGCAGGCAGGCCGGCGGAAACACCATATATTTT
>TRBV28|TRBJ1-2|.|.
CASIHSARGAYGYTF
TGTGCCAGCATTCATTCCGCACGGGGTGCCTATGGCTACACCTTC
>TRBV6-2/TRBV6-3|TRBJ2-5|TRBD1|.
CASTRGPRDQYF
TGTGCCAGCACAAGGGGGCCCCGGGACCAGTACTTC
>TRBV20-1|TRBJ2-4|TRBD2|.
CSAKPALAGGVNIQYF
TGCAGTGCTAAGCCTGCCCTAGCGGGAGGGGTAAACATTCAGTACTTC
>TRBV5-1|TRBJ2-7|TRBD2|few
CASSNGREASYEQYF
TGCGCCAGCAGCAATGGGCGGGAGGCCTCCTACGAGCAGTACTTC
>TRBV5-1|TRBJ1-4|TRBD1|few
CASREGGINEKLFF
TGCGCCAGCAGGGAAGGGGGCATTAATGAAAAACTGTTTTTT
>TRBV12-3/TRBV12-4|TRBJ1-2|.|.
CASSPGQFGYTF
TGTGCCAGCAGTCCAGGACAGTTTGGCTACACCTTC
>TRBV9|TRBJ2-1|TRBD2|few
CASSEGRLARDEQFF
TGTGCCAGCAGCGAGGGTCGACTAGCTCGCGATGAGCAGTTCTTC
>TRBV7-3|TRBJ2-3|.|.
CASSLSGIRTDTQYF
TGTGCCAGCAGCCTTAGCGGAATCCGCACAGATACGCAGTATTTT
>TRBV7-9|TRBJ2-7|TRBD1|many
CASSPPGTGSYEQYF
TGTGCCAGCAGCCCTCCGGGGACAGGATCCTACGAGCAGTACTTC
>TRBV19|TRBJ2-1|.|.
CASTISGQVNREQFF
TGTGCCAGTACTATTAGCGGACAGGTGAATAGGGAGCAGTTCTTC
>TRBV7-8|TRBJ1-2|TRBD1|.
CASSSYRDRGYGYTF
TGTGCCAGCAGCTCCTACCGGGACAGGGGGTATGGCTACACCTTC
>TRBV6-2/TRBV6-3|TRBJ2-5|TRBD2|many
CASSRGTSGSRQETQYF
TGTGCCAGCAGCCGAGGGACTAGCGGGAGCCGCCAAGAGACCCAGTACTTC
>TRBV29-1|TRBJ2-1|.|.
CSVEGRVSGSYNEQFF
TGCAGCGTTGAAGGGAGGGTCTCGGGCTCCTACAATGAGCAGTTCTTC
>TRBV29-1|TRBJ1-2|.|few
CSITQGRGYYGYTF
TGCAGCATTACTCAGGGCAGGGGCTACTATGGCTACACCTTC
>TRBV5-1|TRBJ2-7|.|.
CASSPGSNYEQYF
TGCGCCAGCAGCCCCGGATCGAACTACGAGCAGTACTTC
>TRBV5-1|TRBJ2-2|TRBD1|.
CASSKDRPDGELFF
TGCGCCAGCAGCAAGGACAGGCCTGACGGGGAGCTGTTTTTT
>TRBV5-8|TRBJ2-3|TRBD2|few
CASSYPGGASTDTQYF
TGTGCCAGCAGCTACCCGGGAGGGGCGAGCACAGATACGCAGTATTTT
>TRBV28|TRBJ2-3|TRBD2|few
CASRTAGSTDTQYF
TGTGCCAGCAGGACAGCGGGGAGCACAGATACGCAGTATTTT
>TRBV3-1|TRBJ1-1|TRBD1|few
CASSTTGTGTEAFF
TGTGCCAGCAGCACCACCGGGACAGGGACTGAAGCTTTCTTT
>TRBV4-1|TRBJ2-7|.|few
CASSQDPTGYEQYF
TGCGCCAGCAGCCAAGATCCAACGGGGTACGAGCAGTACTTC
>TRBV4-1|TRBJ1-2|.|few
CASSQPLLESYGYTF
TGCGCCAGCAGCCAACCCCTCCTGGAGAGCTATGGCTACACCTTC
>TRBV2|TRBJ2-7|.|.
CASSERQASGYEQYF
TGTGCCAGCAGTGAAAGGCAGGCGTCGGGGTACGAGCAGTACTTC
>TRBV12-3/TRBV12-4|TRBJ1-4|.|.
CASSKPRWTREKLFF
TGTGCCAGCAGTAAACCACGCTGGACACGTGAAAAACTGTTTTTT
>TRBV5-1|TRBJ2-1|.|many
CASQDAKYSVYNEQFF
TGCGCCAGCCAGGACGCCAAATACTCTGTTTACAATGAGCAGTTCTTC
>TRBV3-1|TRBJ1-2|TRBD1|few
CASSQARTGQTF
TGTGCCAGCAGCCAAGCTAGGACAGGTCAAACCTTC
>TRBV11-2|TRBJ2-7|.|few
CASSFYRVHYEQYF
TGTGCCAGCAGCTTCTACAGGGTGCACTACGAGCAGTACTTC
>TRBV10-3|TRBJ2-1|TRBD1|few
CAISESDRRTEQFF
TGTGCCATCAGTGAGTCGGACAGGCGGACTGAGCAGTTCTTC
>TRBV7-2|TRBJ2-6|.|.
CASSPQDGSGANVLTF
TGTGCCAGCAGCCCCCAGGACGGCTCTGGGGCCAACGTCCTGACTTTC
>TRBV6-2/TRBV6-3|TRBJ2-3|.|.
CASSPADAQYF
TGTGCCAGCAGCCCAGCAGATGCGCAGTATTTT
>TRBV20-1|TRBJ2-5|TRBD2|few
CSARTNGGETQYF
TGCAGTGCTAGAACGAACGGGGGGGAGACCCAGTACTTC
>TRBV5-5|TRBJ2-3|.|.
CASSRPAEDTQYF
TGTGCCAGCAGCCGACCGGCGGAAGATACGCAGTATTTT
>TRBV7-9|TRBJ2-3|.|few
CASSLAGEVTDTQYF
TGTGCCAGCAGCTTAGCGGGGGAAGTCACAGATACGCAGTATTTT
>TRBV25-1|TRBJ2-7|.|.
CASSESDNSHYEQYF
TGTGCCAGCAGTGAATCTGATAACAGCCACTACGAGCAGTACTTC
>TRBV7-2|TRBJ1-6|.|.
CASSLLVNSPLHF
TGTGCCAGCAGCTTATTGGTTAATTCACCCCTCCACTTT
>TRBV19|TRBJ1-1|.|few
CASSSGNSHEAFF
TGTGCCAGTAGTTCCGGGAACTCCCATGAAGCTTTCTTT
>TRBV7-2|TRBJ2-3|.|few
CASSLSWGVSSTDTQYF
TGTGCCAGCAGCTTAAGCTGGGGGGTTTCTAGCACAGATACGCAGTATTTT
>TRBV29-1|TRBJ1-2|.|few
CSVEDSGYGYTF
TGCAGCGTTGAAGATTCGGGTTATGGCTACACCTTC
>TRBV5-4|TRBJ1-6|TRBD1|few
CASSLGGQNYNSPLHF
TGTGCCAGCAGCTTGGGGGGACAGAACTATAATTCACCCCTCCACTTT
>TRBV27|TRBJ2-2|TRBD2|.
CASSIIAGANTGELFF
TGTGCCAGCAGTATCATAGCGGGGGCGAACACCGGGGAGCTGTTTTTT
>TRBV4-3|TRBJ2-7|.|.
CASSQDWNRAYEQYF
TGCGCCAGCAGCCAAGATTGGAATCGAGCCTACGAGCAGTACTTC
>TRBV20-1|TRBJ2-7|.|few
CSARSGLATYEQYF
TGCAGTGCTAGATCGGGACTCGCGACCTACGAGCAGTACTTC
>TRBV20-1|TRBJ1-5|.|few
CSAVARVNQPQHF
TGCAGTGCTGTGGCTAGGGTTAATCAGCCCCAGCATTTT
>TRBV4-2|TRBJ2-2|TRBD2|.
CASSRGASGTTNTGELFF
TGTGCCAGCAGCCGGGGTGCTAGCGGGACAACGAACACCGGGGAGCTGTTTTTT
>TRBV5-1|TRBJ2-2|.|.
CASSPRQDTGELFF
TGCGCCAGCAGCCCACGTCAGGACACCGGGGAGCTGTTTTTT
>TRBV7-2|TRBJ2-7|.|.
CASSLEVGVWYEQYF
TGTGCCAGCAGCTTAGAAGTGGGGGTTTGGTACGAGCAGTACTTC
>TRBV6-2/TRBV6-3|TRBJ2-7|.|few
CASSYSPRGRSSYEQYF
TGTGCCAGCAGTTACTCCCCTCGTGGTAGATCATCCTACGAGCAGTACTTC
>TRBV11-2|TRBJ2-1|.|.
CASSLDPRGLPSNEQFF
TGTGCCAGCAGCTTAGACCCTCGCGGACTTCCTTCCAATGAGCAGTTCTTC
>TRBV20-1|TRBJ2-2|TRBD1|few
CSARHRGTGELFF
TGCAGTGCTAGACACAGGGGCACCGGGGAGCTGTTTTTT
>TRBV5-1|TRBJ2-2|.|.
CASSLPGHNTGELFF
TGCGCCAGCAGCTTGCCGGGACATAACACCGGGGAGCTGTTTTTT
>TRBV29-1|TRBJ1-1|.|few
CSVEVTGWTNTEAFF
TGCAGCGTTGAAGTTACAGGGTGGACGAACACTGAAGCTTTCTTT
>TRBV27|TRBJ2-2|.|many
CASSFVSYGELFF
TGTGCCAGCAGTTTTGTATCGTACGGGGAGCTGTTTTTT
>TRBV4-1|TRBJ1-1|.|.
CASSPRVICEAFF
TGTGCCAGCAGCCCCCGGGTGATCTGCGAAGCTTTCTTT
>TRBV7-9|TRBJ1-1|TRBD1|.
CASSTGQANTEAFF
TGTGCCAGCAGCACCGGACAGGCGAACACTGAAGCTTTCTTT
>TRBV4-3|TRBJ1-2|TRBD1|many
CASSQTDRAGYGYTF
TGCGCCAGCAGCCAAACCGACAGGGCAGGCTATGGCTACACCTTC
>TRBV20-1|TRBJ2-7|TRBD1|few
CSAGGGQGAYEQYF
TGCAGTGCTGGGGGGGGACAGGGGGCCTACGAGCAGTACTTC
>TRBV6-1|TRBJ2-7|TRBD1|few
CASKGSRDRGYEQYF
TGTGCCAGCAAGGGGTCTCGGGACAGGGGTTACGAGCAGTACTTC